This entry features one T cell receptor beta chain sequence. What it recognizes is unknown. The assay was immunoSEQ multiplex PCR, and TCRdb's table has in-frame clones only and misses some. The profile shows 90,000 to 100,000 clones, approximately 88% of them singletons. Sampled blood was obtained at baseline, cycle 4 day 1, and cycle 7 day 1. This specimen belongs to a study of OX40 agonist ivuxolimab in advanced cancers. Study results and caveats: Patients with a partial response at 0.1-3.0 mg/kg had among the lowest clonal expansion.

Sequencing was performed on CD4+ or CD8+ T cells sorted from blood, taken in a trial of the OX40 agonist ivuxolimab. This receptor was identified in an adult with an advanced solid tumor such as melanoma, head and neck, liver or kidney cancer.

The CDR3 spells CASSPYEGAYTEAFF. The CDR3 DNA is TGTGCCAGCTCACCTTATGAGGGAGCCTACACTGAAGCTTTCTTT. V is TRBV18 and J is TRBJ1-1, with unresolved D. Germline V CDR1 and CDR2: KGHSH, LQKENI. V was clipped by 3 bases and J by 3 bases, with 14 bases between them. The CDR3 has 15 residues.